The 21 T cell receptor beta chains given below trace back to one sample, sequenced in a study of blood T cells in healthy people across ages. Combining a sample-barcoded 5' primer with a J-beta primer mix, a second PCR ran for roughly 7 to 12 cycles. Each CDR3 protein gets one entry after TCRdb re-called the 5' RACE reads with MiXCR. The sample lists around 1.5 million distinct CDR3 sequences, around 35% occurring once. The source material was blood. These receptors were obtained from a woman aged 25 to 39 in good health.

This clonotype was counted at least ten times. The chain combines TRBV12-3 or TRBV12-4 with TRBJ2-1; no definite D call. There are 13 residues in the CDR3. V lost 4 bases, J lost 8 bases, and 12 bases lay in between. In DNA form, the CDR3 reads TGTGCCAGCAGTTCCCGACACGGTTATGAGCAGTTCTTC. Translation gives CASSSRHGYEQFF.

The chain has TRBV10-3 and TRBJ2-6; perhaps TRBD1 as D (5 bases). CDR3 length: 15 amino acids. V was cut by 6 bases and J by 0 bases, with 9 bases left in between. The germline CDR1 and CDR2 sequences are ENHRY and SYGVKD. CDR3 protein: CAISDSGSGANVLTF. In DNA, the CDR3 is TGTGCCATCAGCGACAGTGGCTCTGGGGCCAACGTCCTGACTTTC.

The rearrangement uses TRBV6-1 and TRBJ2-7; D uncertain. CDR1 is MNHNS, CDR2 SASEGT, per germline. This CDR3 comprises 12 residues. The V and J ends lost 2 bases and 6 bases respectively, with 8 bases between them. The CDR3 loop reads CASSEIWTEQYF. The CDR3 coding sequence is TGTGCCAGCAGTGAAATCTGGACCGAGCAGTACTTC.

The V gene is TRBV7-6, the J gene TRBJ2-3, with D possibly called TRBD1 or TRBD2 (5 bases each). Germline V lookup: CDR1 SGHVS, CDR2 FNYEAQ. The V and J ends lost 6 bases and 4 bases respectively, with 8 bases between them. CDR3 length equals 12 residues. The CDR3 nucleotides read TGTGCCAGCAGGGGACCCTCAGATACGCAGTATTTT. Its translation: CASRGPSDTQYF.

This clonotype was recorded at least ten times. V usage is TRBV7-8 and J usage is TRBJ2-3; perhaps TRBD2 as D (5 bases). CDR1 and CDR2 from the germline V gene are SGHVS and FQNEAQ. The ends were cut back, 1 base at V and 5 bases at J, with 10 bases in the middle. The CDR3 totals 14 residues. In DNA, the CDR3 is TGTGCCAGCAGCTTAGGGGCGGGCCGAGATACGCAGTATTTT. It codes for CASSLGAGRDTQYF.

The chain carries TRBV11-2 and TRBJ2-1, with a tentative D call TRBD2 (6 bases). Germline V gene data show CDR1 as SGHAT and CDR2 as FQNNGV. CDR3 size: 19 residues. Trimming took 5 bases from V and 0 from J, leaving 23 bases between them. CDR3 nucleotides: TGTGCCAGCAGCCCGCGGATCAGGAGGGGATCCGGCTCCTACAATGAGCAGTTCTTC. Encoded protein: CASSPRIRRGSGSYNEQFF. The entire variable domain, with the rest obtained from reference TRBV11-2 and TRBJ2-1, is as follows: EAGVAQSPRYKIIEKRQSVAFWCNPISGHATLYWYQQILGQGPKLLIQFQNNGVVDDSQLPKDRFSAERLKGVDSTLKIQPAKLEDSAVYLCASSPRIRRGSGSYNEQFFGPGTRLTVL.

The rearrangement links TRBV6-1 to TRBJ2-4, with D unclear. The J call may be in error: the DNA end matches TRBJ2-7 better. This CDR3 comprises 14 residues. From germline, CDR1 is MNHNS and CDR2 SASEGT. The CDR3 DNA reads TGTGCCAGCAGTGAAATGCCCCCGCCCTACGAGCAGTACTTC. It yields the protein CASSEMPPPYEQYF.

V and J are TRBV20-1 and TRBJ2-5; the match to TRBD2 covers 9 bases. CDR1 is DFQATT, CDR2 SNEGSKA, per germline (reference sequence). V was clipped by 2 bases and J by 2 bases; unmatched bases: 12. The CDR3 covers 17 residues. The CDR3 DNA sequence: TGCAGTGCTAGACTAGCGGGATCCCGGGGAAAACAAGAGACCCAGTACTTC. Residues: CSARLAGSRGKQETQYF.

This clonotype appeared a few times. This rearrangement joins TRBV20-1 to TRBJ1-1; tentatively, D is TRBD1 (5 bases). Germline lookup yields CDR1 DFQATT and CDR2 SNEGSKA (reference sequence). This CDR3 is 13 amino acids long. V gave up 4 bases and J gave up 1 base, with 10 bases separating them. The CDR3 DNA is TGCAGTGCTAATACCAGGGCGAACACTGAAGCTTTCTTT. Translating gives CSANTRANTEAFF.

J is TRBJ2-1 and V is TRBV4-1; 11 bases line up with TRBD2. The J call could be wrong; TRBJ2-7 is a better fit for the DNA end. CDR1 MGHRA and CDR2 YSYEKL come from the germline V gene. The CDR3 covers 16 residues. CDR3 nucleotide sequence: TGCGCCAGCAGCCAAGGACTAGCGGGGAGGTACAATGAGCAGTACTTC. Residues: CASSQGLAGRYNEQYF.

There are a few counts of this clonotype. This chain connects TRBV4-1 to TRBJ2-7, with 12 bases that match TRBD2. CDR1 and CDR2 (germline): MGHRA, YSYEKL. The CDR3 runs 16 residues. V shed 4 bases and J 3 bases; nucleotides not matched to a gene: 7. The CDR3 protein is CASSRLKTSGSYEQYF. In DNA form, the CDR3 reads TGCGCCAGCAGCCGACTGAAGACTAGCGGGAGCTACGAGCAGTACTTC.

The chain links TRBV20-1 to TRBJ1-2; 7 bases agree with TRBD1. The germline gives CDR1 DFQATT, CDR2 SNEGSKA (reference sequence). The CDR3 consists of 14 residues. J lost 4 bases, V lost 6 bases, and 11 bases had no gene match. CDR3 bases: TGCAGTGCGAACCTACGACAGGGTGTCTATGGCTACACCTTC. It specifies CSANLRQGVYGYTF.

This clonotype was detected only a few times. The CDR3 bases are TGTGCCAGCAGCCAAGGGCTTGCTGGGGCCAACGTCCTGACTTTC. Its translation is CASSQGLAGANVLTF. This sequence joins TRBV7-3 and TRBJ2-6; D call uncertain. The CDR3 runs to 15 residues. V lost 5 bases and J 2 bases, leaving 10 bases between the germline ends. CDR1 is SGHTA and CDR2 is FQGTGA in the germline V gene.

The chain combines TRBV20-1 with TRBJ2-5; TRBD2 is a possible D gene (5 bases). The J call may not be correct, given that the DNA end is closer to TRBJ2-1. The CDR3 is made up of 13 amino acids. Germline V gives CDR1 DFQATT, CDR2 SNEGSKA (reference sequence). CDR3 bases: TGCAGTGCTTTGGACTCAGACAAAGAGACCCAGTTCTTC. Translation: CSALDSDKETQFF.

The CDR3 sequence: CAISEPKSGYQETQYF. The CDR3 DNA follows: TGTGCCATCAGTGAGCCTAAGTCGGGGTACCAAGAGACCCAGTACTTC. The chain links TRBV10-3 to TRBJ2-5, with a tentative D call TRBD2 (5 bases). CDR1 and CDR2 (germline): ENHRY, SYGVKD. The CDR3 has 16 residues. V lost 2 bases and J lost 0, with 13 bases in between.

V gene TRBV9 combines with J gene TRBJ2-7; D is perhaps TRBD1 or TRBD2 (5 bases each). The CDR3 length is 16 residues. V dropped 0 bases and J dropped 0 bases, with 13 bases sitting between them. Germline values: CDR1 SGDLS, CDR2 YYNGEE. CDR3 amino acids: CASSVASEGFSYEQYF. The DNA of the CDR3 is TGTGCCAGCAGCGTAGCGAGTGAGGGGTTCTCCTACGAGCAGTACTTC.

The V gene is TRBV11-2, the J gene TRBJ1-1, with D unresolved. Germline assignment: CDR1 SGHAT and CDR2 FQNNGV. V was pared by 1 base and J by 3 bases, with 18 bases between. There are 17 residues in the CDR3. The CDR3 nucleotides are TGTGCCAGCAGCTTAGGTACGTGGGCCCCGCAGGACACTGAAGCTTTCTTT. Protein product: CASSLGTWAPQDTEAFF.

This chain uses TRBV20-1 with TRBJ2-7; 8 bases line up with TRBD1. Looked up from germline, CDR1 is DFQATT and CDR2 is SNEGSKA (reference sequence). V was clipped by 5 bases and J by 5 bases; unmatched bases: 5. There are 12 residues in the CDR3. The CDR3 sequence: CSAVGQGDEQYF. The CDR3 DNA follows: TGCAGTGCTGTCGGACAGGGCGACGAGCAGTACTTC.

This clonotype occurred once. The chain is built from TRBV7-6 and TRBJ2-2, with 11 positions matching TRBD1. Germline V gene sequence: CDR1 SGHVS, CDR2 FNYEAQ. Losses at the gene ends were 4 bases for V and 7 bases for J; bases not matched to a gene: 11. The CDR3 runs to 17 residues. CDR3 nucleotides: TGTGCCAGCAGCTCCCCACCGGACAGGGGGCGCTTCGGGGAGCTGTTTTTT. It is translated as CASSSPPDRGRFGELFF.

This clonotype appeared a single time. The chain uses TRBV7-2 and TRBJ2-2; TRBD1 aligns across 8 bases. The junction had 7 bases not matched to a gene; V was cut back by 3 bases and J by 4 bases. This CDR3 is 16 amino acids long. Germline V gives CDR1 SGHTA, CDR2 FQGNSA. The CDR3 sequence is CASSFGQGIGTGELFF. The DNA for the CDR3 is TGTGCCAGCAGCTTCGGACAGGGAATAGGCACCGGGGAGCTGTTTTTT.

With respect to this clonotype: One end of the junction does not line up with germline, which may come from a read error. This chain links TRBV5-1 with TRBJ2-1; TRBD2 is a possible D gene (6 bases). Germline V lookup: CDR1 SGHRS, CDR2 YFSETQ. The CDR3 is 17 amino acids. This CDR3 reads CASSLYARGALYNEQFF. The CDR3 DNA follows: TGCGCCAGCAGCCTCTATGCGCGGGGTGCCCTCTACAACGAGCAGTTCTTC.